Listed below are T cell receptor beta chains from one sample, sequenced in a study of T cell repertoires in cytomegalovirus infection. TCRdb redid the calling of the reads with MiXCR, one entry per CDR3 protein. The table includes roughly 630,000 distinct CDR3 sequences, 20% to 30% detected once. Sequencing was carried out using CD8+ T cells from PBMCs. These receptors all stem from a human donor in good health (CMV status not recorded). Some clones in this sample may be carry-over from other donors' samples. The CDR3 runs from the conserved cysteine through the conserved F or W. The D gene is left open where the match is weak. Expanded clones get a size class; other rows say once, few or many, or leave the size out.

clone_size: many; d_call: TRBD2; v_call: TRBV7-2; j_call: TRBJ2-2; cdr3_nt: TGTGCCAGCAGCCCACTGCGGGGGGGCCGGGACACCGGGGAGCTGTTTTTT; cdr3_aa: CASSPLRGGRDTGELFF
clone_size: NA; d_call: NA; v_call: TRBV29-1; j_call: TRBJ2-2; cdr3_nt: TGCAGCGTTCCAAGGGGTCCCGGGGAGCTGTTTTTT; cdr3_aa: CSVPRGPGELFF
clone_size: NA; d_call: NA; v_call: TRBV10-2; j_call: TRBJ2-7; cdr3_nt: TGCGCCAGCAGTGAGTCCTTAGTCGTGGGTTACGAGCAGTACTTC; cdr3_aa: CASSESLVVGYEQYF
clone_size: many; d_call: NA; v_call: TRBV7-6; j_call: TRBJ2-5; cdr3_nt: TGTGCCAGCAGCCCAGCGGTCTCTCGACAGACCCAGTACTTC; cdr3_aa: CASSPAVSRQTQYF
clone_size: NA; d_call: NA; v_call: TRBV29-1; j_call: TRBJ1-1; cdr3_nt: TGCAGCCTTGCGGAGGGTGGTGTTCCTGAAGCTTTCTTT; cdr3_aa: CSLAEGGVPEAFF
clone_size: NA; d_call: NA; v_call: TRBV5-1; j_call: TRBJ1-1; cdr3_nt: TGCGCCAGCAGCTTTAGATGGGCGAACACTGAAGCTTTCTTT; cdr3_aa: CASSFRWANTEAFF
clone_size: many; d_call: TRBD1; v_call: TRBV12-3/TRBV12-4; j_call: TRBJ2-5; cdr3_nt: TGTGCCAGCAGTTTATCGGACAGGGGGTTAGAGACCCAGTACTTC; cdr3_aa: CASSLSDRGLETQYF
clone_size: many; d_call: TRBD1; v_call: TRBV5-6; j_call: TRBJ1-1; cdr3_nt: TGTGCCAGCAGCGGGGGACAGGGACTGACTGAAGCTTTCTTT; cdr3_aa: CASSGGQGLTEAFF
clone_size: once; d_call: NA; v_call: TRBV13; j_call: TRBJ2-7; cdr3_nt: TGTGCCAGCAACCAAGGCAATTCACTCTACGAGCAGTACTTC; cdr3_aa: CASNQGNSLYEQYF
clone_size: few; d_call: NA; v_call: TRBV29-1; j_call: TRBJ2-1; cdr3_nt: TGCAGCGCTGATCTCTCCGACTACAATGAGCAGTTCTTC; cdr3_aa: CSADLSDYNEQFF
clone_size: NA; d_call: NA; v_call: TRBV5-1; j_call: TRBJ2-1; cdr3_nt: TGCGCCAGCAGCTTGACCCATGAGCAGTTCTTC; cdr3_aa: CASSLTHEQFF
clone_size: NA; d_call: NA; v_call: TRBV27; j_call: TRBJ2-1; cdr3_nt: TGTGCCAGCAGTTTCCCGGGACAAGGCGACAATGAGCAGTTCTTC; cdr3_aa: CASSFPGQGDNEQFF
clone_size: NA; d_call: TRBD1; v_call: TRBV6-2/TRBV6-3; j_call: TRBJ2-2; cdr3_nt: TGTGCCAGCAGTGAACCAGACAGGGGAAAGACCGGGGAGCTGTTTTTT; cdr3_aa: CASSEPDRGKTGELFF
clone_size: NA; d_call: NA; v_call: TRBV6-1; j_call: TRBJ1-5; cdr3_nt: TGTGCCGGCAGCCCCGAGCGGGATAGCAATCAGCCCCAGCATTTT; cdr3_aa: CAGSPERDSNQPQHF
clone_size: many; d_call: TRBD2; v_call: TRBV10-3; j_call: TRBJ2-3; cdr3_nt: TGTGCCATCAGTGACACTAGCGGGAGTGTGGATACGCAGTATTTT; cdr3_aa: CAISDTSGSVDTQYF
clone_size: NA; d_call: TRBD2; v_call: TRBV5-5; j_call: TRBJ2-1; cdr3_nt: TGTGCCAGCACTTGGGGGGGAGAGCAGTTCTTC; cdr3_aa: CASTWGGEQFF
clone_size: few; d_call: NA; v_call: TRBV28; j_call: TRBJ1-4; cdr3_nt: TGTGCCAGCAGTTTTGGCGGAGACAATGAAAAACTGTTTTTT; cdr3_aa: CASSFGGDNEKLFF
clone_size: NA; d_call: NA; v_call: TRBV11-2; j_call: TRBJ1-3; cdr3_nt: TGTGCCAGCAGGAGCTTGTCGGGCTCGGAGGGAAACACCATATATTTT; cdr3_aa: CASRSLSGSEGNTIYF
clone_size: few; d_call: NA; v_call: TRBV2; j_call: TRBJ2-7; cdr3_nt: TGTGCCAGCAGTGAGGCAGCGACTTGGGAGCAGTACTTC; cdr3_aa: CASSEAATWEQYF
clone_size: NA; d_call: NA; v_call: TRBV5-6; j_call: TRBJ2-2; cdr3_nt: TGTGCCAGCAGCTTGCGGGACGGACCGAACACCGGGGAGCTGTTTTTT; cdr3_aa: CASSLRDGPNTGELFF
clone_size: many; d_call: NA; v_call: TRBV7-6; j_call: TRBJ2-5; cdr3_nt: TGTGCCAGCAGCTTTGGAGCCGGGCCCTTGGAAAAGACCCAGTACTTC; cdr3_aa: CASSFGAGPLEKTQYF
clone_size: NA; d_call: NA; v_call: TRBV7-9; j_call: TRBJ2-3; cdr3_nt: TGTGCCAGCAGCCCCGGAACCGGGCCGCAGTATTTT; cdr3_aa: CASSPGTGPQYF
clone_size: NA; d_call: NA; v_call: TRBV9; j_call: TRBJ1-2; cdr3_nt: TGTGCCAGCAGCCTCCCGGCAGGTGGCTACACCTTC; cdr3_aa: CASSLPAGGYTF
clone_size: NA; d_call: NA; v_call: TRBV20-1; j_call: TRBJ2-1; cdr3_nt: TGCAGTGCTAGAGAAGAAGGCTACAATGAGCAGTTCTTC; cdr3_aa: CSAREEGYNEQFF
clone_size: NA; d_call: TRBD1; v_call: TRBV19; j_call: TRBJ2-2; cdr3_nt: TGTGCCACCAGAGAAGGGGGCTGGACGAACACCGGGGAGCTGTTTTTT; cdr3_aa: CATREGGWTNTGELFF
clone_size: NA; d_call: NA; v_call: TRBV7-9; j_call: TRBJ2-1; cdr3_nt: TGTGCCAGCAGCTCCATTCCCAGGGACTCCTACAATGAGCAGTTCTTC; cdr3_aa: CASSSIPRDSYNEQFF
clone_size: few; d_call: NA; v_call: TRBV27; j_call: TRBJ2-1; cdr3_nt: TGTGCCAGCACTCCCGGGGGCATAACCAATGAGCAGTTCTTC; cdr3_aa: CASTPGGITNEQFF
clone_size: NA; d_call: TRBD1; v_call: TRBV29-1; j_call: TRBJ1-1; cdr3_nt: TGCAGCGCTGGGACAGGGATTGGGATGAACACTGAAGCTTTCTTT; cdr3_aa: CSAGTGIGMNTEAFF
clone_size: many; d_call: NA; v_call: TRBV7-8; j_call: TRBJ2-1; cdr3_nt: TGTGCCAGCAGCTTAGGCGAGGGAAACTACAATGAGCAGTTCTTC; cdr3_aa: CASSLGEGNYNEQFF
clone_size: NA; d_call: TRBD1; v_call: TRBV7-9; j_call: TRBJ2-1; cdr3_nt: TGTGCCAGCAGCTCCGGGACAGGGGGCCTCTACAATGAGCAGTTCTTC; cdr3_aa: CASSSGTGGLYNEQFF
clone_size: NA; d_call: NA; v_call: TRBV13; j_call: TRBJ2-7; cdr3_nt: TGTGCCAGCAGCTACGGAGGGTTTCAAACCTACGAGCAGTACTTC; cdr3_aa: CASSYGGFQTYEQYF
clone_size: NA; d_call: NA; v_call: TRBV12-3/TRBV12-4; j_call: TRBJ1-4; cdr3_nt: TGTGCCAGCCGGGCCCAAGGGCTTTATGAAAAACTGTTTTTT; cdr3_aa: CASRAQGLYEKLFF
clone_size: few; d_call: TRBD1; v_call: TRBV10-3; j_call: TRBJ1-1; cdr3_nt: TGTGCCATCAGGACAGGGGGGAACACTGAAGCTTTCTTT; cdr3_aa: CAIRTGGNTEAFF
clone_size: NA; d_call: NA; v_call: TRBV6-5; j_call: TRBJ1-6; cdr3_nt: TGTGCCAGCAGGAGACAGTCGGGAAATTCACCCCTCCACTTT; cdr3_aa: CASRRQSGNSPLHF
clone_size: many; d_call: NA; v_call: TRBV6-1; j_call: TRBJ1-2; cdr3_nt: TGTGCCAGCAGCCAGTGGGACTTGGATGGCTACACCTTC; cdr3_aa: CASSQWDLDGYTF
clone_size: few; d_call: NA; v_call: TRBV28; j_call: TRBJ1-1; cdr3_nt: TGTGCCAGCACCGAACGACTGAACACTGAAGCTTTCTTT; cdr3_aa: CASTERLNTEAFF
clone_size: NA; d_call: NA; v_call: TRBV6-6; j_call: TRBJ1-6; cdr3_nt: TGTGCCGGCGGTTTACCCTCACCCCTCCACTTT; cdr3_aa: CAGGLPSPLHF
clone_size: NA; d_call: NA; v_call: TRBV7-9; j_call: TRBJ2-7; cdr3_nt: TGTGCCAGCAGCGAGTATGACAGGATCTACGAGCAGTACTTC; cdr3_aa: CASSEYDRIYEQYF
clone_size: NA; d_call: NA; v_call: TRBV23-1; j_call: TRBJ2-5; cdr3_nt: TGCGCCAGCAGTCAAGCAAGAGATCGGGACAAAATTCGGGAGACCCAGTACTTC; cdr3_aa: CASSQARDRDKIRETQYF
clone_size: many; d_call: TRBD1; v_call: TRBV10-3; j_call: TRBJ2-5; cdr3_nt: TGTGCCATCAGTGATACGACAGGGGTGTACCAAGAGACCCAGTACTTC; cdr3_aa: CAISDTTGVYQETQYF
clone_size: many; d_call: NA; v_call: TRBV6-5; j_call: TRBJ2-1; cdr3_nt: TGTGCCAGCAGTTTAGGGTGGCCGGCCTACAATGAGCAGTTCTTC; cdr3_aa: CASSLGWPAYNEQFF
clone_size: many; d_call: NA; v_call: TRBV27; j_call: TRBJ2-4; cdr3_nt: TGTGCCAGCAGTTTATCAGCAGGGCGCAAAAACATTCAGTACTTC; cdr3_aa: CASSLSAGRKNIQYF
clone_size: NA; d_call: NA; v_call: TRBV19; j_call: TRBJ2-1; cdr3_nt: TGTGCCAGTAGTATGATCCCGGGCAATGAGCAGTTCTTC; cdr3_aa: CASSMIPGNEQFF
clone_size: many; d_call: NA; v_call: TRBV7-9; j_call: TRBJ1-2; cdr3_nt: TGTGCCAGCAGCTGGGGGGCCGGTGGCTACACCTTC; cdr3_aa: CASSWGAGGYTF
clone_size: many; d_call: NA; v_call: TRBV12-5; j_call: TRBJ2-3; cdr3_nt: TGTGCTAGTGGTTTGGAGTCAGATACGCAGTATTTT; cdr3_aa: CASGLESDTQYF
clone_size: NA; d_call: TRBD2; v_call: TRBV29-1; j_call: TRBJ2-1; cdr3_nt: TGCAGCGGTAGCGGGGGGGCGTACAATGAGCAGTTCTTC; cdr3_aa: CSGSGGAYNEQFF
clone_size: NA; d_call: TRBD1; v_call: TRBV4-1; j_call: TRBJ2-1; cdr3_nt: TGCGCCAACAGAGCTTTTTCAGGGGGCAACAATGAGCAGTTCTTC; cdr3_aa: CANRAFSGGNNEQFF
clone_size: many; d_call: TRBD1; v_call: TRBV7-2; j_call: TRBJ1-4; cdr3_nt: TGTGCCAGCAGTTTCACCCGGGACAGGGATGAAAAACTGTTTTTT; cdr3_aa: CASSFTRDRDEKLFF
clone_size: NA; d_call: TRBD1; v_call: TRBV29-1; j_call: TRBJ1-4; cdr3_nt: TGCAGCGTTGTATGGGACAGTGGAAAACTGTTTTTT; cdr3_aa: CSVVWDSGKLFF
clone_size: NA; d_call: TRBD2; v_call: TRBV7-4; j_call: TRBJ2-4; cdr3_nt: TGTGCCAGCAGCGAAAAGACCGGACTAGCGGGGGACCGTGACATTCAGTACTTC; cdr3_aa: CASSEKTGLAGDRDIQYF
clone_size: many; d_call: NA; v_call: TRBV12-5; j_call: TRBJ1-2; cdr3_nt: TGTGCTAGTGGTTTGGAGGGACCACTGCGGGGCTACACCTTC; cdr3_aa: CASGLEGPLRGYTF
clone_size: NA; d_call: NA; v_call: TRBV7-4; j_call: TRBJ2-5; cdr3_nt: TGTGTCAGCAGCTTGGGGGCAGCCCAAGAGACCCAGTACTTC; cdr3_aa: CVSSLGAAQETQYF
clone_size: few; d_call: NA; v_call: TRBV19; j_call: TRBJ2-1; cdr3_nt: TGTGCCAGTAGTATAGCAGGAAGACACAATGAGCAGTTCTTC; cdr3_aa: CASSIAGRHNEQFF